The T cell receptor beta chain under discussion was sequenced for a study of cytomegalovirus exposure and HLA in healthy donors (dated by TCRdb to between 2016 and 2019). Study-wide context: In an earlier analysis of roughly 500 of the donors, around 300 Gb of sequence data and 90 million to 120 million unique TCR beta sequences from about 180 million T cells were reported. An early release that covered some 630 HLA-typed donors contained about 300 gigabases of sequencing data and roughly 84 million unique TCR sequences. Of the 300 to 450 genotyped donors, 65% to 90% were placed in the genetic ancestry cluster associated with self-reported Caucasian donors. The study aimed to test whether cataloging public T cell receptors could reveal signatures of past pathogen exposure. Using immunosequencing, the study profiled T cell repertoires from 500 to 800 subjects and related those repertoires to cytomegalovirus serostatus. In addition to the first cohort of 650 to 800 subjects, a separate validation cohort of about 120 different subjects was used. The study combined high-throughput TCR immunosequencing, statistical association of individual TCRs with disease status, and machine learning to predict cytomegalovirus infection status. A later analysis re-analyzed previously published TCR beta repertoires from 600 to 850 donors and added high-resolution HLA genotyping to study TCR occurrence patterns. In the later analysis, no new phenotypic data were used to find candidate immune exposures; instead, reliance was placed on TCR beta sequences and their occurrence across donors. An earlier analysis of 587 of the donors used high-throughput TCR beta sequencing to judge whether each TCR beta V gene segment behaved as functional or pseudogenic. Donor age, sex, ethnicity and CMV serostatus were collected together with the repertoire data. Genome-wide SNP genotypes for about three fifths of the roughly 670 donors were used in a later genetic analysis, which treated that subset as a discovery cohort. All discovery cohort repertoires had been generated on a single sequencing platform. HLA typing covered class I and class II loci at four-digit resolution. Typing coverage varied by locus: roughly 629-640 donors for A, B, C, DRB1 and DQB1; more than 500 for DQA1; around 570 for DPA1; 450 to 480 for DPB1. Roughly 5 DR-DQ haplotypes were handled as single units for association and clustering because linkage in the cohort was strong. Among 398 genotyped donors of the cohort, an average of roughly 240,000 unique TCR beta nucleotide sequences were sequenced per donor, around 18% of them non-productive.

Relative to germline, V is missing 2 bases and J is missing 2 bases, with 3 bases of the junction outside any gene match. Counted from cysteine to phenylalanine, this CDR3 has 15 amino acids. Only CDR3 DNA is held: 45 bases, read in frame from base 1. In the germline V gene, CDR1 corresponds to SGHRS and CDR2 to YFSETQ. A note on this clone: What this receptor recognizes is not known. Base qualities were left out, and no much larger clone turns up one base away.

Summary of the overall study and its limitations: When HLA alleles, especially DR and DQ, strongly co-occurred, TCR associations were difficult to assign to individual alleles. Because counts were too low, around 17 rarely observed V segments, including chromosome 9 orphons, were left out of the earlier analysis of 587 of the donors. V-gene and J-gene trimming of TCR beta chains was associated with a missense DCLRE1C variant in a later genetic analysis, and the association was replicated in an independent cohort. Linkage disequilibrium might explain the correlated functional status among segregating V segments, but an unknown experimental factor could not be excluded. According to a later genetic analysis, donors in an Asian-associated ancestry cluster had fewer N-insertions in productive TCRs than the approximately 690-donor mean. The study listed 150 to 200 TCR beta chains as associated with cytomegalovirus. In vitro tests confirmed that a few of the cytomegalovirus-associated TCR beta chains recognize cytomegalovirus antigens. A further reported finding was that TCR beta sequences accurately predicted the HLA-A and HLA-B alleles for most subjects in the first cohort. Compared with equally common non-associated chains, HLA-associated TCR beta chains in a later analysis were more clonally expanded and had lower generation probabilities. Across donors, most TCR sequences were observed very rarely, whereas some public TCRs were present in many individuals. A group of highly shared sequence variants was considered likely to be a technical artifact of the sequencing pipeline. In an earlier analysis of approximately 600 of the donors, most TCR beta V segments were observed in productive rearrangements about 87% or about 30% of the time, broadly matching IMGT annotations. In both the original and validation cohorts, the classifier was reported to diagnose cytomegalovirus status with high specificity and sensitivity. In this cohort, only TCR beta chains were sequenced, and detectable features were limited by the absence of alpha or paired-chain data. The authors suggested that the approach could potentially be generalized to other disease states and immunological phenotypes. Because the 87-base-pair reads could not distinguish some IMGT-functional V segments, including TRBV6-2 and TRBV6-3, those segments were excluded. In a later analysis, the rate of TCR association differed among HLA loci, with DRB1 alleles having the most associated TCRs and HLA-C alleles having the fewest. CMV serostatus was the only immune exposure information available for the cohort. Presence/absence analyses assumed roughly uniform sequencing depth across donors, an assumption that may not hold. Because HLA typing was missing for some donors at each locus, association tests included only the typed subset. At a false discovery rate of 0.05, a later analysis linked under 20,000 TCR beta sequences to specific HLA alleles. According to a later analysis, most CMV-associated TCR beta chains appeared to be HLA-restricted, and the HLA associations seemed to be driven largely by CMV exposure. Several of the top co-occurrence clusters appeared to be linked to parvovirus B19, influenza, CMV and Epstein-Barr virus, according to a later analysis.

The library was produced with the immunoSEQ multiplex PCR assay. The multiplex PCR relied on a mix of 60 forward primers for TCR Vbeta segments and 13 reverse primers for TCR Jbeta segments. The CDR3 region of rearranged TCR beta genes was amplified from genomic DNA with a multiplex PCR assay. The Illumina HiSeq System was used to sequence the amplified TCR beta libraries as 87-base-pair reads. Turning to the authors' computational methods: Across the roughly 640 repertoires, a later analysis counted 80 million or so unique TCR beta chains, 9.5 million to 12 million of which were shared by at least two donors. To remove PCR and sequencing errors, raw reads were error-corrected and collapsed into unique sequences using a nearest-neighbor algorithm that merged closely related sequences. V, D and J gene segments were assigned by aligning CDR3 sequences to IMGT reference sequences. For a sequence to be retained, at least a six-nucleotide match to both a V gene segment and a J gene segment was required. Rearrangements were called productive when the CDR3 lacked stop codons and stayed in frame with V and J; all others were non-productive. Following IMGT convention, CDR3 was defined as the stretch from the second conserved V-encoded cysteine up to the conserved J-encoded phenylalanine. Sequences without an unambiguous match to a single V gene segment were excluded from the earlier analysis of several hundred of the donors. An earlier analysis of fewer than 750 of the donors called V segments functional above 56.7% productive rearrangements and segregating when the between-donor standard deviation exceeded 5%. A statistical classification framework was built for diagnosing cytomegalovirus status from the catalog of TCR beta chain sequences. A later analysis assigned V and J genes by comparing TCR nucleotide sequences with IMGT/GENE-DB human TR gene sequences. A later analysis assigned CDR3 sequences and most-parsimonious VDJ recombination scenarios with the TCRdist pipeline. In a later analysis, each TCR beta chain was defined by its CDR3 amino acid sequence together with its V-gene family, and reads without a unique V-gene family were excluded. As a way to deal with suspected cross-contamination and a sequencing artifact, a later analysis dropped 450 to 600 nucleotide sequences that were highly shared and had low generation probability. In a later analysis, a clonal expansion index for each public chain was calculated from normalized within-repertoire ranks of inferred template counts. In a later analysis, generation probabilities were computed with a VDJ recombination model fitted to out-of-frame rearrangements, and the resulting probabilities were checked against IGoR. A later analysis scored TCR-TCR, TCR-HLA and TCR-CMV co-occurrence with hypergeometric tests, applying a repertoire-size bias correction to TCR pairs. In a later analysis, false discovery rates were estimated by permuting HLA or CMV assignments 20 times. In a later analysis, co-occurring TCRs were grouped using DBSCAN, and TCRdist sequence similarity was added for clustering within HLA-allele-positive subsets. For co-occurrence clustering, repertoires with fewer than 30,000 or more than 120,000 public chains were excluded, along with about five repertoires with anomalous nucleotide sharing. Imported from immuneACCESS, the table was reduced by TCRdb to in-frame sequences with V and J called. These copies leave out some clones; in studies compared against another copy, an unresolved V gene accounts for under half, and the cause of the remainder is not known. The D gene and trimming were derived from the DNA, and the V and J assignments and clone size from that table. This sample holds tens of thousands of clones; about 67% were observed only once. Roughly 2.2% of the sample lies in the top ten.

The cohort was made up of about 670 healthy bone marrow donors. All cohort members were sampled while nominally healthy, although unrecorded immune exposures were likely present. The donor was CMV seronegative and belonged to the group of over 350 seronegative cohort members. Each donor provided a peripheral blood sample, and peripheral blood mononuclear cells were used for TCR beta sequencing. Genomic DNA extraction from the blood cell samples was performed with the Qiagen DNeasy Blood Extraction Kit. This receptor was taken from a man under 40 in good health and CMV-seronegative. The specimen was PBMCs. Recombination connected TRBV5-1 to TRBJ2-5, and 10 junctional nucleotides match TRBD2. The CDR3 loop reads CASSLGLAAQETQYF. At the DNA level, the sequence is TGCGCCAGCAGCTTAGGACTAGCGGCTCAAGAGACCCAGTACTTC. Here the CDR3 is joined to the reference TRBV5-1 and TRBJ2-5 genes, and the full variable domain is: KAGVTQTPRYLIKTRGQQVTLSCSPISGHRSVSWYQQTPGQGLQFLFEYFSETQRNKGNFPGRFSGRQFSNSRSEMNVSTLELGDSALYLCASSLGLAAQETQYFGPGTRLLVL.